This T cell receptor beta chain was found in a study of cytomegalovirus exposure and HLA in healthy donors. As regards this clone: Its antigen remains unidentified.

Germline assignment: CDR1 MDHEN and CDR2 SYDVKM. This CDR3 has 15 amino acids. Germline trimming cut 6 bases from V and 4 bases from J; bases unmatched to any gene: 7. Findings of the study overall: A classifier reportedly called cytomegalovirus status with high sensitivity and specificity. Through in vitro validation, three CMV-associated chains were shown to be specific for CMV antigens.

Sequencing used immunoSEQ multiplex PCR; TCRdb keeps in-frame clones, though not all of them. This sample yields 110,000 to 150,000 clones, of which around 93% are seen a single time; less than 2% belongs to the top ten. The sample consisted of PBMCs. The TCR originated in a man between 18 and 35 years old in good health and CMV-seropositive. The chain combines TRBV28 with TRBJ2-7, with 12 bases matching TRBD1. This chain's CDR3 is CASRPTGQGAYEQYF. CDR3 DNA: TGTGCCAGCAGACCCACGGGACAGGGGGCTTACGAGCAGTACTTC.